This entry features one TCR beta chain sequence. Its matching antigen is unknown. Other DNA sequences in this sample translate to the same CDR3. The sample belongs to a study of T cell responses to AZD1222 COVID-19 vaccine. Findings of the study overall: Compared with day 0, the breadth and depth of the Spike-specific TCR repertoire rose significantly after two doses of AZD1222. A reported finding is that nearly half of spike-specific TCRs target unmutated variant regions. Along spike, vaccine-associated CD4 TCRs were found throughout, with dominance at 160-218 and 743-854. In a largely white British group with more females than males, clonal diversity was possibly underestimated.

Method: immunoSEQ multiplex PCR; TCRdb's copy keeps in-frame clones and lacks some. Of tens of thousands of clones in the sample, about 89% are singletons; the top ten hold 6.3%. The sequence derives from an adult who received the MenACWY meningococcal vaccine as a control. Material: peripheral blood, obtained 28 days after the second dose of the MenACWY control vaccine.

The CDR3 spells CASSYSQAGNTEAFF. The CDR3 DNA is TGTGCCAGCAGTTACTCCCAGGCCGGTAACACTGAAGCTTTCTTT. The V call is TRBV6-5, the J call TRBJ1-1; D gene unclear. V lost 0 bases, J lost 2 bases, and 10 bases lay in between. The CDR3 is made up of 15 amino acids. Germline assignment: CDR1 MNHEY and CDR2 SVGAGI.